This record covers a single T cell receptor beta chain. This clone turned up a few times. Its cognate antigen has yet to be identified. No base quality information exists; no much larger clone differs at one position. V is cut back by 3 bases and J by 8 bases, with 8 bases in the junction unmatched. CDR1 and CDR2, per the germline V gene, are MNHNS and SASEGT. Including cysteine and phenylalanine, the CDR3 has 14 amino acids. Only the CDR3 part of the read is kept: 42 bases, read in frame from the first base. Each donor gave one peripheral blood draw, averaging approximately 110 mL, which was collected into heparinised tubes. Using a panel that included CD45RO, CCR7, CD25, CD127, CD95 and CD27, naive, central memory, regulatory and stem cell-like memory CD4+ T cells were sorted on a BD FACSAria II. A purity above 95% was achieved for all sorted populations. PBMCs were isolated right away by Lymphoprep density gradient centrifugation and were stained directly, without culture. To minimize batch effects, samples were stained and sorted in pairs, one healthy donor with one patient per experiment.

This specimen comes from a study of beta chain features in type 1 diabetes (dated 2018 in TCRdb). Regarding the study in general: Mean age, gender distribution, total cell number and subset yield did not differ between patients and healthy donors. Across all samples, about 110 million sorted cells were examined, and cell number per subset correlated strongly with RNA yield. The study compared the TCRB repertoires of sorted circulating CD4+ T cell subsets in recently diagnosed type 1 diabetes patients with those in matched healthy donors. Naive and central memory subsets were obtained from all 30 or so donors, but regulatory and stem cell-like memory subsets were isolated from only 8 patients and roughly 8 healthy donors. What the study reported, not specific to this receptor: Naive, central memory and regulatory TCRB repertoires appeared to be more alike among patients than among healthy donors. Because the HLA sub-analyses included only small numbers of individuals, any influence of HLA type on TCRB rearrangement was left unresolved. At VDJ recombination sites, type 1 diabetes patients had fewer insertions and more deleted nucleotides, which implies abnormalities in thymic rearrangement. Because cDNA was sequenced instead of genomic DNA, activated cells with high expression could be over-represented, although the groups did not differ in activation or CD3 levels. PCR might favor shorter templates, but patient and control samples were amplified and corrected together, so any skew would affect both groups equally. In all four CD4+ subsets, TCRB CDR3 length was moderately but significantly shorter in type 1 diabetes patients.

The entire amount of isolated RNA was reverse transcribed using the High Capacity cDNA Reverse Transcription Kit, so the sequenced TCRB transcripts were expressed ones. Deep immunoSEQ sequencing was performed on naive, central memory and regulatory T cell samples, with an average of around 3.4 million total reads per sample. Sorted cells were lysed in RLT buffer and RNA was extracted with DNase-treated RNeasy Micro or Mini kits, depending on cell number. Each cell subset was processed on its own to prevent cross-contamination, while patient and healthy donor samples were processed together. The immunoSEQ multiplex PCR was used to amplify TCRB sequences from cDNA, generating 87-bp fragments that spanned the CDR3 region. The amplicons were sequenced using the Illumina HiSeq platform. Concerning the study's data processing: PCR bias was corrected computationally using synthetic template baselines, and reads within Hamming distance 2 were collapsed, with unmergeable singletons discarded. By aligning reads against IMGT, V, D and J genes, CDR3 length, and insertions or deletions at six rearrangement sites were assigned. Within each subset, clonotype counts were normalized to the number of sorted cells before true diversity and Gini coefficients were calculated with the tcR R package. The overlap coefficient, calculated on TCRB nucleotide sequences, was used to measure repertoire sharing. Out-of-frame TCRB sequences from naive cells were analyzed to stand in for the pre-selection repertoire. Drawn from immuneACCESS, this table holds only the in-frame rearrangements with V and J called that TCRdb kept. Clones are partly lost; checked studies trace under half to an unresolved V gene and leave the rest unexplained. The V and J calls and clone size are taken from that table; D and trimming were inferred from the DNA. The sample table holds hundreds of thousands of clones, of which roughly a sixth were seen once. Of the sample, approximately 0.087% is held by the ten largest clones.

In this chain, TRBV6-1 is recombined with TRBJ2-3; TRBD2 aligns with 7 central bases. The sequence came from a man between 18 and 35 years old in good health. Sequencing was performed on naive CD4+ T cells from blood. What this sample's cell subset or site label stands for: true naive CD4+ T cells. The encoded CDR3 is CASSEGRTGGTQYF. The bases are TGTGCCAGCAGTGAGGGACGGACGGGAGGTACGCAGTATTTT.